The 18 T cell receptor beta chains below were found in one sample sequenced in a study of metastatic and nonmetastatic thyroid tumors (TCRdb year 2020). Preparation of the library involved PCR. TCRdb names Illumina HiSeq 4000 as the instrument used. TCRdb reanalyzed the raw reads on its own, using fastp at Q25 for trimming and MiXCR for clone calling, and kept in-frame beta chains. Here the sample has approximately 37,000 clones; over 12% occur a single time. Jointly, the top ten make up around 20% of the sample. No treatment had been received by any patient before thyroid surgery. Material: blood. Source of these receptors: a male donor with papillary thyroid cancer or a benign thyroid nodule (not recorded which). Some clones in this sample may be carry-over from other donors' samples.

V usage is TRBV19 and J usage is TRBJ2-7; 7 nucleotides line up with TRBD1. Trimming took 6 bases from V and 1 from J; bases not matched to a gene: 15. The germline CDR1 and CDR2 sequences are LNHDA and SQIVND (reference sequence). CDR3 size: 17 residues. The CDR3 DNA sequence: TGTGCCAGTAGCCCGGGACAGTCTCCTCAGGGGTCCTACGAGCAGTACTTC. It yields the protein CASSPGQSPQGSYEQYF.

This clone was observed many times. This chain connects TRBV18 to TRBJ2-7; 8 bases match TRBD1. In germline, CDR1 is KGHSH, CDR2 LQKENI. With 3 bases clipped from V and 5 bases from J, the junction kept 9 bases outside the gene matches. This CDR3 has 15 amino acids. The CDR3 here is CASSPRRTGTDEQYF. CDR3 coding DNA: TGTGCCAGCTCACCCCGAAGGACAGGGACAGACGAGCAGTACTTC. The complete variable domain, with remaining parts taken from reference TRBV18 and TRBJ2-7, reads NAGVMQNPRHLVRRRGQEARLRCSPMKGHSHVYWYRQLPEEGLKFMVYLQKENIIDESGMPKERFSAEFPKEGPSILRIQQVVRGDSAAYFCASSPRRTGTDEQYFGPGTRLTVT.

This clone was counted many times. V and J are TRBV20-1 and TRBJ1-2; D may be TRBD1 (5 bases). V was clipped by 6 bases and J by 4 bases, with 15 bases between them. Germline-derived CDR1 and CDR2 are DFQATT and SNEGSKA (reference sequence). The CDR3 spans 13 residues. CDR3 protein: CSALTETGYGYTF. The CDR3 DNA reads as TGCAGTGCCCTGACAGAAACCGGCTATGGCTACACCTTC.

This clone was detected ten times or more. The V gene is TRBV28, the J gene TRBJ2-3, with D perhaps matching TRBD1 (6 bases). Trimming took 5 bases from V and 5 from J, leaving 11 bases between them. This CDR3 has 13 amino acids. Germline V gene sequence: CDR1 MDHEN, CDR2 SYDVKM. The CDR3 DNA follows: TGTGCCAGCAGTGGGACATTCAAAGATACGCAGTATTTT. Its translation is CASSGTFKDTQYF.

The gene calls are TRBV5-5 and TRBJ1-1; D uncertain. The CDR3 consists of 13 residues. Trimming shortened V by 2 bases and J by 7 bases, and 12 bases separated the two germline ends. Germline CDR1 reads SGHKS; CDR2 reads YYEKEE (reference sequence). The CDR3 region has the DNA TGTGCCAGCAGCTTTGATTCAGGCCGTGAAGCTTTCTTT. Translating gives CASSFDSGREAFF.

This clone has ten or more counts. The V call is TRBV5-8, the J call TRBJ2-7; D uncertain. In germline, CDR1 is SGHTS, CDR2 YDEGEE. The CDR3 sequence is 15 residues long. Trimming cost V 2 bases and J 0 bases, with 12 bases left between them. The CDR3: CASSFDTGSSYEQYF. As DNA, the CDR3 is TGTGCCAGCAGCTTCGATACTGGAAGCTCCTACGAGCAGTACTTC. Full variable domain (rest looked up from reference TRBV5-8 and TRBJ2-7): EAGVTQSPTHLIKTRGQQATLRCSPISGHTSVYWYQQALGLGLQFLLWYDEGEERNRGNFPPRFSGRQFPNYSSELNVNALELEDSALYLCASSFDTGSSYEQYFGPGTRLTVT.

Judged by abundance, this clone is medium-sized. V is TRBV19 and J is TRBJ1-2; the match to TRBD1 covers 7 bases. The germline CDR1 and CDR2 sequences are LNHDA and SQIVND (reference sequence). V was pared by 4 bases and J by 7 bases, with 3 bases of the junction left unmatched. This CDR3 has 12 amino acids. CDR3 coding DNA: TGTGCCAGTAGTAAAGGGGGCCTTGGCTACACCTTC. Translated, it gives CASSKGGLGYTF.

The chain employs TRBV29-1 and TRBJ2-1; D unclear. The J call may not be correct, given that the DNA end is closer to TRBJ2-7. The CDR3 is 13 amino acids. Germline CDR1 and CDR2: SQVTM and ANQGSEA. The CDR3 protein is CSVERVFGYEQYF. In DNA form, the CDR3 reads TGCAGCGTTGAAAGGGTTTTCGGCTATGAGCAGTACTTC.

This clone was recorded many times. V gene TRBV7-2 combines with J gene TRBJ1-1, with a tentative D call TRBD1 (5 bases). This CDR3 contains 14 residues. The germline V gene has CDR1 SGHTA and CDR2 FQGNSA. V lost 5 bases, J lost 6 bases, and 16 bases lay in between. The CDR3 region is CASSPRGRESEAFF. DNA for the CDR3: TGTGCCAGCAGCCCTAGAGGCAGGGAATCTGAAGCTTTCTTT.

The gene calls are TRBV11-2 and TRBJ2-5, with D possibly matching TRBD1 (6 bases). TRBJ2-1 matches the DNA end more closely, so the J call is doubtful. Germline V gene sequence: CDR1 SGHAT, CDR2 FQNNGV. The CDR3 runs 15 residues. CDR3 sequence: CASSLKQGSGYEQFF. The CDR3 nucleotides are TGTGCCAGCAGCTTAAAGCAGGGGAGTGGGTATGAGCAGTTCTTC.

This clone appeared many times. Other DNA variants within this sample encode the same CDR3. The chain links TRBV19 to TRBJ2-7, with D perhaps being TRBD1 or TRBD2 (5 bases each). Germline V gene sequence: CDR1 LNHDA, CDR2 SQIVND (reference sequence). Trimming removed 3 bases from V and 4 bases from J, with 13 bases in between. CDR3 length: 14 amino acids. The chain's CDR3 is CASSIGTRRYEQYF. Written as DNA, the CDR3 is TGTGCCAGTAGTATCGGGACCAGACGTTACGAGCAGTACTTC.

Written as DNA, the CDR3 is TGTGCCAGCAGCCTCCAGGGTACCGACGAGCAGTACTTC. Translating gives CASSLQGTDEQYF. The V call is TRBV28, the J call TRBJ2-7, with D perhaps matching TRBD1 (5 bases). This CDR3 is 13 amino acids long. Germline V gene sequence: CDR1 MDHEN, CDR2 SYDVKM. With 6 bases removed from V and 5 bases from J, the gap between germline ends came to 14 bases. Using reference TRBV28 and TRBJ2-7 for the parts outside the CDR3, the full variable domain is DVKVTQSSRYLVKRTGEKVFLECVQDMDHENMFWYRQDPGLGLRLIYFSYDVKMKEKGDIPEGYSVSREKKERFSLILESASTNQTSMYLCASSLQGTDEQYFGPGTRLTVT.

The table lists this clone with many counts. V usage is TRBV6-2 or TRBV6-3 and J usage is TRBJ2-1; 7 positions agree with TRBD1. Germline V CDR1 and CDR2: MNHEY, SVGEGT. V lost 2 bases, J lost 6 bases, and 7 bases stayed unmatched. The CDR3 covers 15 residues. The CDR3 nucleotides are TGTGCCAGCAGTTACAATGGACAGGCCGGCAATGAGCAGTTCTTC. It specifies CASSYNGQAGNEQFF.

This clone was found many times. The genes are TRBV20-1 and TRBJ2-3, with D uncertain. Germline values: CDR1 DFQATT, CDR2 SNEGSKA (reference sequence). The CDR3 is 15 amino acids. The germline V and J ends were trimmed by 0 bases and 0 bases, with 10 bases remaining between them. This CDR3 reads CSARDFGVSTDTQYF. The DNA for the CDR3 is TGCAGTGCTAGAGATTTTGGCGTAAGCACAGATACGCAGTATTTT.

This clone has just a few counts. A single base separates this from a much larger clone, so it may be a read error. This chain links TRBV19 with TRBJ2-3; D is possibly TRBD1 (5 bases). CDR1 is LNHDA, CDR2 SQIVND, per germline (reference sequence). The CDR3 length is 18 residues. V lost 4 bases to trimming and J lost 0 bases, with 20 bases between them. CDR3 loop: CASSTRNGRVSSTDTQYF. The CDR3 DNA follows: TGTGCCAGTAGTACCCGAAACGGCAGGGTCAGCAGCACAGATACGCAGTATTTT.

This clone was counted at least ten times. The rearrangement joins TRBV4-1 to TRBJ1-3; possible D gene TRBD1, 6 bases. Germline V gene sequence: CDR1 MGHRA, CDR2 YSYEKL. CDR3 size: 15 residues. Trimming left V 1 base short and J 2 bases short, with 9 bases between. DNA of the CDR3: TGCGCCAGCAGCCAAGGCGGGGGGCCTGGAAACACCATATATTTT. Its translation is CASSQGGGPGNTIYF.

A few counts support this clone. The CDR3 does not close with the conserved phenylalanine or tryptophan, likely indicating a read error. The chain links TRBV6-2 or TRBV6-3 to TRBJ2-3; 9 nucleotides agree with TRBD2. From germline, CDR1 is MNHEY and CDR2 SVGEGT. CDR3 length: 17 residues. CDR3 sequence (DNA): TGTGCCAGAAGTTACCGCCAGGGACTAGCAGACACAGATACGCAGTATCTT. It encodes CARSYRQGLADTDTQYL.

This clone was counted many times. The CDR3: CASSPNQQEYNEQFF. In DNA, the CDR3 is TGTGCCAGCTCACCAAATCAGCAGGAGTACAATGAGCAGTTCTTC. The chain is built from TRBV18 and TRBJ2-1; D not resolved. The CDR3 extends over 15 amino acids. Looked up from germline, CDR1 is KGHSH and CDR2 is LQKENI. V lost 2 bases to trimming and J lost 4 bases, with 12 bases between them.